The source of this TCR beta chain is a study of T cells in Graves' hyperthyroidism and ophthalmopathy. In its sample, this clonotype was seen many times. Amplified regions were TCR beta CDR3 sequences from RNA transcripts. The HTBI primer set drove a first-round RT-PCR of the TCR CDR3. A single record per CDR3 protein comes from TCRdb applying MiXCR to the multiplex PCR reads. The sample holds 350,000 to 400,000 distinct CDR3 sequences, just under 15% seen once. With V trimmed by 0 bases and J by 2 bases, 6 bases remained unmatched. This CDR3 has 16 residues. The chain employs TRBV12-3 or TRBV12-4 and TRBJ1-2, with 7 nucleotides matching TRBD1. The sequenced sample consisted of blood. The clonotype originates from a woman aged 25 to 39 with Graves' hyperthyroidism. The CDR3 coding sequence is TGTGCCAGCAGTTTAGCCGAGACAGGGATCAACTATGGCTACACCTTC. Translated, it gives CASSLAETGINYGYTF.